The clone carrying this TCR beta chain was picked up one time. The entry originates in a study of blood T cell repertoires in COVID-19. Study context: From the United States, Italy and Spain came samples of acute and convalescent COVID-19. The analysed material was cDNA or gDNA that came from T cells, B-cell-depleted T cells, or PBMCs.

Original processing notes: From reference gene primer amplification, estimates of nucleated cell counts were derived. Libraries were prepared by immunoSEQ multiplex PCR; TCRdb keeps only in-frame clonotypes and omits some of them. That table furnishes V, J and clone size, whereas the DNA furnished D and trimming. The repertoire includes about 150,000 clones, around 85% of them detected once, and about 8.8% sits in the top ten. The CDR3 consists of 14 residues. Germline V CDR1 and CDR2: SGHNT, YYREEE (reference sequence). V was cut by 1 base and J by 8 bases, with 15 bases left in between. Seattle cases were enrolled at active infection and followed longitudinally.

The V call is TRBV5-4, the J call TRBJ1-2; TRBD1 is a possible D gene (6 bases). The specimen sequenced was peripheral blood. The receptor comes from a woman of 80 years or more with COVID-19, enrolled during active disease. The CDR3 protein is CASSLTGSVGGYTF. The CDR3, as DNA: TGTGCCAGCAGCTTGACAGGGAGTGTGGGGGGCTACACCTTC.